This T cell receptor (beta chain) was obtained from a study of control samples from healthy donors and cancer patients. With 7 bases clipped from V and 0 bases from J, the junction kept 5 bases outside the gene matches. Per germline, CDR1 WSHSY and CDR2 SAAADI. This CDR3 has 15 amino acids. Generated by immunoSEQ multiplex PCR, the TCRdb table keeps only in-frame clones and is missing some. Of 90,000 to 150,000 clones listed, around 89% were seen once; the top ten hold 30% to 50%. The sequenced material came from blood. This chain uses TRBV10-2 with TRBJ1-3; 8 bases line up with TRBD1. The receptor's source is a man between 50 and 59 years old in good health. DNA of the CDR3: TGCGCCAGCACCGACAGGGGAGACTCTGGAAACACCATATATTTT. Protein: CASTDRGDSGNTIYF.